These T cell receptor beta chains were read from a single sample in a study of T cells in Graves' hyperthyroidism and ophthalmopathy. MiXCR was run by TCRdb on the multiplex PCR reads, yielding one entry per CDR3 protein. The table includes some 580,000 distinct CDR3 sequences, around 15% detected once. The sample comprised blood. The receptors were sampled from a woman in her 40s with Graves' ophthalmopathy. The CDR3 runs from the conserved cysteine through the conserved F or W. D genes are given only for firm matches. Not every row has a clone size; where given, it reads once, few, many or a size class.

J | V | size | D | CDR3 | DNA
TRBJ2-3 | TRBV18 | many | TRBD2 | CASSPTSGGAIDTQYF | TGTGCCAGCTCACCAACTAGCGGGGGGGCCATCGATACGCAGTATTTT
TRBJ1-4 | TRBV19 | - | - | CASSIDRFEKLFF | TGTGCCAGTAGTATAGATCGATTTGAAAAACTGTTTTTT
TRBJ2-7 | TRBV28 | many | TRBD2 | CASSTRLPISGRGYEQYF | TGTGCCAGCAGTACACGACTCCCCATTAGCGGGAGGGGCTACGAGCAGTACTTC
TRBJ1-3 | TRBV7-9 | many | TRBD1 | CASSPRDRKSSGNTIYF | TGTGCCAGCAGCCCCCGGGACAGAAAGAGCTCTGGAAACACCATATATTTT
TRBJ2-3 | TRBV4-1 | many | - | CASSQGDYLTDTQYF | TGCGCCAGCAGCCAAGGAGACTACCTCACAGATACGCAGTATTTT
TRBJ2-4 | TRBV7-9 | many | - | CASSTMGGGAGNIQYF | TGTGCCAGCAGCACCATGGGAGGGGGGGCCGGAAACATTCAGTACTTC
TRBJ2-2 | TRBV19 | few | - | CASKGSPVSNTGELFF | TGTGCCAGTAAAGGTTCCCCAGTCTCGAACACCGGGGAGCTGTTTTTT
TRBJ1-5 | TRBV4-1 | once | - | CASSQETGLAFNQPQHF | TGCGCCAGCAGCCAAGAAACGGGTTTGGCATTTAATCAGCCCCAGCATTTT
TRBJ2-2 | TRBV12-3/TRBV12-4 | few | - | CASSLRKTFRTGELFF | TGTGCCAGCAGTTTACGTAAAACCTTTCGCACCGGGGAGCTGTTTTTT
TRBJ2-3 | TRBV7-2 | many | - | CASSLDYYTDTQYF | TGTGCCAGCAGCTTAGACTACTACACAGATACGCAGTATTTT
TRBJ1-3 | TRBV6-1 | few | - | CASSEVVGGNTIYF | TGTGCCAGCAGTGAAGTGGTTGGCGGGAACACCATATATTTT
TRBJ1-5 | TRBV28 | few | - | CASSRPVRYNQPQHF | TGTGCCAGCAGCAGACCGGTCAGATACAATCAGCCCCAGCATTTT
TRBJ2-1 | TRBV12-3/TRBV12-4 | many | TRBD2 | CASRDSGGGDEQFF | TGTGCCAGCAGGGATTCGGGAGGAGGCGATGAGCAGTTCTTC
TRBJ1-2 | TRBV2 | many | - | CASRGRTYGYTF | TGTGCCAGCAGAGGACGGACTTATGGCTACACCTTC
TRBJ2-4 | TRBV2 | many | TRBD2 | CASSPLAGGVNIQYF | TGTGCCAGCAGTCCCTTAGCGGGAGGGGTAAACATTCAGTACTTC
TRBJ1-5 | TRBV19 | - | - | CASSGQYQPQHF | TGTGCCAGTAGTGGACAATATCAGCCCCAGCATTTT
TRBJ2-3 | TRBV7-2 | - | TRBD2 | CASSLAGGTYTDTQYF | TGTGCCAGCAGCTTAGCGGGGGGGACCTATACAGATACGCAGTATTTT
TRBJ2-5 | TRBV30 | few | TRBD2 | CAWSRFSGGQETQYF | TGTGCCTGGAGTCGATTTAGCGGGGGACAAGAGACCCAGTACTTC
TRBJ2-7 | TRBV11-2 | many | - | CASSTVRDIYYEQYF | TGTGCCAGCAGCACTGTCCGGGACATCTACTACGAGCAGTACTTC
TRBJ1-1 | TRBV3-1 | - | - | CASSPAGGSNTEAFF | TGTGCCAGCAGCCCAGCGGGGGGCTCGAACACTGAAGCTTTCTTT
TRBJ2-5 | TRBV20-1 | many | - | CSASLQGRETQYF | TGCAGTGCTAGTCTACAGGGCCGGGAGACCCAGTACTTC
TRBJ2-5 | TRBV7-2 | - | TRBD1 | CASSSTGLDVLGAQYF | TGTGCCAGCAGCTCGACAGGGCTTGATGTCCTGGGGGCCCAGTACTTC
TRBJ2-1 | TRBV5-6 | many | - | CASSLGDTAYNSEQFF | TGTGCCAGCAGCTTGGGAGACACGGCGTACAATAGTGAGCAGTTCTTC
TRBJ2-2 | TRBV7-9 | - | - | CASSSEGGELFF | TGTGCCAGCAGCTCCGAGGGCGGGGAGCTGTTTTTT
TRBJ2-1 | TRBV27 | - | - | CASSLGGGREQFF | TGTGCCAGCAGTTTAGGGGGGGGCAGGGAGCAGTTCTTC
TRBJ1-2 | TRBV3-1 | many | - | CASGLGHYGYTF | TGTGCCAGCGGACTGGGTCACTATGGCTACACCTTC
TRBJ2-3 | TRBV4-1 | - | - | CASSQITSDTQYF | TGCGCCAGCAGCCAGATTACTTCAGATACGCAGTATTTT
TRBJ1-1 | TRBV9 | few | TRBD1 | CARRGRQGASSCVGAFF | TGTGCCAGAAGAGGCAGACAGGGGGCATCGTCTTGTGTGGGAGCTTTCTTT
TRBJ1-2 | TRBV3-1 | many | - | CASSQSSLRGLGYTF | TGTGCCAGCAGCCAATCCTCCCTACGGGGGCTCGGCTACACCTTC
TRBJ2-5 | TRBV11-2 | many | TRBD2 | CASSLVGGGQETQYF | TGTGCCAGCAGCTTAGTTGGGGGAGGGCAAGAGACCCAGTACTTC
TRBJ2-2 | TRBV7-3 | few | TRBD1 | CASSLGRQGSTGELFF | TGTGCCAGCAGCTTAGGAAGACAGGGGTCGACCGGGGAGCTGTTTTTT
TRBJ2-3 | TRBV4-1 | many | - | CASSHFDYTDTQYF | TGCGCCAGCAGCCACTTTGACTACACAGATACGCAGTATTTT
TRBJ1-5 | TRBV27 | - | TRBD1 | CASSLAGQPHEPQHF | TGTGCCAGCAGTTTAGCGGGACAGCCCCATGAGCCCCAGCATTTT
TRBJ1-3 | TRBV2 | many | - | CASSEVLRVSGNTIYF | TGTGCCAGCAGTGAGGTATTAAGGGTCTCTGGAAACACCATATATTTT
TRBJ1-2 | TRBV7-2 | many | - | CASSFSRQGNYGYTF | TGTGCCAGCAGCTTTTCCCGGCAGGGGAACTATGGCTACACCTTC
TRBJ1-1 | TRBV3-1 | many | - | CASSQEQTEAFF | TGTGCCAGCAGCCAAGAACAGACTGAAGCTTTCTTT
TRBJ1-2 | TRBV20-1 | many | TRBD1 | CSARDRQGIGYTF | TGCAGTGCTAGAGATCGACAGGGTATAGGCTACACCTTC
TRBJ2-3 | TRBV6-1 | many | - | CASIEGRATDTQYF | TGTGCCAGCATCGAGGGCCGAGCCACAGATACGCAGTATTTT
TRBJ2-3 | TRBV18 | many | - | CASSPGVADTQYF | TGCGCCAGCAGCCCAGGGGTGGCAGATACGCAGTATTTT
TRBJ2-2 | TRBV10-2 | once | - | CASRGHVTGELFF | TGCGCCAGCAGGGGACATGTCACCGGGGAGCTGTTTTTT
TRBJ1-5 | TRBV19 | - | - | CASSSYRDPNLGQPQHF | TGTGCCAGTAGTTCCTACAGGGACCCCAATCTCGGTCAGCCCCAGCATTTT
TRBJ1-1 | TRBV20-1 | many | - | CSARERGHLEGKAFF | TGCAGTGCTAGAGAAAGAGGACACCTAGAGGGGAAAGCTTTCTTT
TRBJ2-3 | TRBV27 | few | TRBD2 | CASSLFQAGTSGMVQYF | TGTGCCAGCAGTTTATTCCAGGCCGGGACTAGCGGGATGGTGCAGTATTTT
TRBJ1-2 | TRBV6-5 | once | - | CASSDSGLGYTF | TGTGCCAGCAGTGACTCAGGACTTGGCTACACCTTC
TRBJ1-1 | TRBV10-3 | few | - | CAISGSTGNTEAFF | TGTGCCATCAGTGGATCTACAGGGAACACTGAAGCTTTCTTT
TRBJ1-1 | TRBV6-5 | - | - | CASSYTYGVNTEAFF | TGTGCCAGCAGTTACACTTACGGGGTGAACACTGAAGCTTTCTTT
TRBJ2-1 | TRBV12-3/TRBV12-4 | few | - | CASSLTGPTHNEQFF | TGTGCCAGCAGTTTAACGGGGCCCACACACAATGAGCAGTTCTTC